This TCR beta chain was found in a study of CD8+CD57+ T cells in acquired aplastic anemia. Trimming took off 3 bases at V and 6 bases at J, with 13 bases between the two ends. The germline V gene encodes CDR1 MGHDK and CDR2 SYGVNS. The CDR3 contains 14 residues. The sample holds a few counts of this clonotype. Genomic DNA provided the template from which TCR beta VDJ and CDR3 profiles were obtained. TCRdb fed the reads into MiXCR, producing one record per CDR3 protein. The sample carries about 190,000 distinct CDR3 sequences, less than 60% recorded once. CD8+CD57+ cell expansion had been shown by flow cytometry in patients chosen for sequencing.

The TCR sequence derives from a human donor with aplastic anemia. The source material was sorted CD4+, CD8+, or CD8+CD57+ T cells (not recorded which) from PBMCs. The J gene is TRBJ2-3, the V gene TRBV25-1, with D unresolved. CDR3 DNA: TGTGCCAGCAGTGATGTTTTAGGCCTGGATACGCAGTATTTT. Translation: CASSDVLGLDTQYF.